Listed below are T cell receptor beta chains from one sample, sequenced in a study of metastatic and nonmetastatic thyroid tumors. From the PCR reads, TCRdb re-called clones with MiXCR. The data hold fewer than 20,000 clones, with around 28% observed a single time. The sequenced sample was tumor tissue. Receptor source: a male donor with papillary thyroid cancer or a benign thyroid nodule (not recorded which). Some clones in this sample may be carry-over from other donors' samples. CDR3s include the opening cysteine and the closing phenylalanine or tryptophan. Each record gives: J gene, D gene, clone size, V gene, CDR3 DNA, CDR3 protein. A D gene is named only where the DNA matches it firmly. The size field is filled for only some rows; it gives once, few, many or a size class.

TRBJ2-3 - many TRBV2 TGTGCCAGCATCCCCTCCAGGGTAACAGATACGCAGTATTTT CASIPSRVTDTQYF
TRBJ2-7 - few TRBV11-3 TGTGCCAGCAGCCCCCGTAAATCTAGTTCCTACGAGCAGTACTTC CASSPRKSSSYEQYF
TRBJ2-7 - medium-sized TRBV6-1 TGTGCCAGCAGTGCCGAAGAGGGGCCAACCTACGAGCAGTACTTC CASSAEEGPTYEQYF
TRBJ1-2 - medium-sized TRBV20-1 TGCAGTGCTAGATCACATTCGGTAGGGATCGGCTACACCTTC CSARSHSVGIGYTF
TRBJ2-3 - medium-sized TRBV24-1 TGTGCCACCAGTGACCCCGGAACCGCCATTGGCACAGATACGCAGTATTTT CATSDPGTAIGTDTQYF
TRBJ2-1 - medium-sized TRBV11-2 TGTGCCAGCAGCTTAGGGCTCTTTGCCCATGAGCAGTTCTTC CASSLGLFAHEQFF
TRBJ2-3 TRBD2 - TRBV5-1 TGCGCCAGCAGCTTGGTGCCTAGCGGGGTAGATACGCAGTATTTT CASSLVPSGVDTQYF
TRBJ2-3 - many TRBV20-1 TGCAGTGCTAGTAAGGCAGGCGCTAGCACAGATACGCAGTATTTT CSASKAGASTDTQYF
TRBJ2-1 - few TRBV6-5 TGTGCCAGCAGTTACGGGGCGGCGGCTCCCTACAATGAGCAGTTCTTC CASSYGAAAPYNEQFF
TRBJ1-1 - medium-sized TRBV7-9 TGTGCCAGCAGCCCAAGGCCCACTGAAGCTTTCTTT CASSPRPTEAFF
TRBJ2-1 TRBD2 - TRBV19 TGTGCCAGTAGTAGTGGCCGGACTAGCGGGAGGTTTGGAGAGCAGTTCTTC CASSSGRTSGRFGEQFF
TRBJ2-3 - many TRBV4-2 TGTGCCAGCAGCCAGGCTGCGGTGGATTCCGGTACGCAGTATTTT CASSQAAVDSGTQYF
TRBJ2-7 TRBD2 - TRBV20-1 TGCAGTGCTAGAGGGATTAGCGGGATAAACGAGCAGTACTTC CSARGISGINEQYF
TRBJ2-1 TRBD2 - TRBV9 TGTGCCAGCAGCCTCTCCGGGACTAGCTATGATGAGCAGTTCTTC CASSLSGTSYDEQFF
TRBJ1-4 TRBD1 - TRBV5-1 TGCGCCAGCAGCTTAGGGCAGGGGGCCGGTCGTGTCAAACTGTTTTTT CASSLGQGAGRVKLFF
TRBJ2-1 TRBD2 many TRBV6-1 TGTGCCAGCCGCCTAGCGGGAGGTTACAATGAGCAGTTCTTC CASRLAGGYNEQFF
TRBJ2-1 - - TRBV28 TGTGCCAGCAGTTTCGCCAGGGGAATCTACAATGAGCAGTTCTTC CASSFARGIYNEQFF
TRBJ2-5 TRBD1 many TRBV27 TGTGCCAGCAGTTTCGGACAGGGCCAAGAGACCCAGTACTTC CASSFGQGQETQYF
TRBJ1-1 - - TRBV19 TGTGCCAGTATCTCCAGGGGCACTGAAGCTTTCTTT CASISRGTEAFF
TRBJ1-1 - few TRBV5-6 TGTGCCAGCAGCTTGGGGCGGGGGAGCACTGAAGCTTTCTTT CASSLGRGSTEAFF
TRBJ1-1 - - TRBV7-9 TGTGCCAGCCACACTAACGCTGAAGCTTTCTTT CASHTNAEAFF
TRBJ2-1 TRBD1 many TRBV20-1 TGCAGTGCTAGAGGGATTAGGACAGGGTGGGTTGAGCAGTTCTTC CSARGIRTGWVEQFF
TRBJ1-3 - - TRBV12-3/TRBV12-4 TGTGCCAGCAGCTGGGGCAGGGGTGCTGGAAACACCATATATTTT CASSWGRGAGNTIYF
TRBJ2-3 - - TRBV11-2 TGTGCCAGCAGCTTATCCGCACAACGCACAGATACGCAGTATTTT CASSLSAQRTDTQYF
TRBJ2-2 - many TRBV10-1 TGCGCCAGCAGGATGGCGGAGACCGGGGAGCTGTTTTTT CASRMAETGELFF
TRBJ1-2 - large TRBV27 TGTGCCAGCAGTTTATCAGCCAGCTATGGCTACACCTTC CASSLSASYGYTF
TRBJ2-1 TRBD1 - TRBV20-1 TGCAGTGCTTTGGACAGGGGGCACTACAATGAGCAGTTCTTC CSALDRGHYNEQFF
TRBJ1-1 - few TRBV6-2/TRBV6-3 TGTGCCAGCAGTGGCCCCCGGTGGATCGCTTTCTTT CASSGPRWIAFF
TRBJ2-1 TRBD2 - TRBV12-3/TRBV12-4 TGTGCCAGCAGTATATTTTCGTCTGGACTAGCGGGAGTGAATGAGCAGTTCTTC CASSIFSSGLAGVNEQFF
TRBJ1-1 - - TRBV5-1 TGCGCCAGCAGCAAAACCACAGGGAGCACTGAAGCTTTCTTT CASSKTTGSTEAFF
TRBJ1-1 TRBD1 many TRBV19 TGTGGTACAAGGGACAGCCTCCAAGAAGCTTTCTTT CGTRDSLQEAFF
TRBJ2-7 - few TRBV11-3 TGTGCCAGCAGCCCAAGCGGACAACGCTACGAGCAGTACTTC CASSPSGQRYEQYF